Listed below are T cell receptor beta chains from one sample, sequenced in a study of Tregs in tolerant kidney transplant recipients. The method was immunoSEQ multiplex PCR; TCRdb's version includes in-frame clones alone and lacks a portion of them. Among approximately 45,000 clones listed, over 95% were seen once. Their antigen targets remain unknown. The sequenced sample consisted of Tregs from blood cultured with allogeneic cells. The receptors originated from a human donor in good health. Both conserved end residues are part of each CDR3.

CDR3 protein: CASSPETSSYNEQFF; V gene: TRBV5-1; J gene: TRBJ2-1; CDR3 length: 15
CDR3 protein: CASSPPWIAGYNEQFF; V gene: TRBV5-1; J gene: TRBJ2-1; CDR3 length: 16
CDR3 protein: CASSKDGQLSACVALHF; V gene: TRBV21-1; J gene: TRBJ1-6; CDR3 length: 17
CDR3 protein: CASSQGKGAAGNTIYF; V gene: TRBV4-2; J gene: TRBJ1-3; CDR3 length: 16
CDR3 protein: CASSLEQRNTEAFF; V gene: TRBV28; J gene: TRBJ1-1; CDR3 length: 14
CDR3 protein: CASSEIDRATEAFF; V gene: TRBV18; J gene: TRBJ1-1; CDR3 length: 14
CDR3 protein: CASSEGTIGHSHF; V gene: TRBV6-1; J gene: TRBJ2-7; CDR3 length: 13
CDR3 protein: CSVKGIDYGYTF; V gene: TRBV29-1; J gene: TRBJ1-2; CDR3 length: 12
CDR3 protein: CASDRGNTGELFF; V gene: TRBV19; J gene: TRBJ2-2; CDR3 length: 13
CDR3 protein: CASTRRGQRYGYTF; V gene: TRBV7-2; J gene: TRBJ1-2; CDR3 length: 14
CDR3 protein: CASSPRTSGSRNEQYF; V gene: TRBV18; J gene: TRBJ2-7; CDR3 length: 16
CDR3 protein: CASSRGTQETQYF; V gene: TRBV7-3; J gene: TRBJ2-5; CDR3 length: 13
CDR3 protein: CASSLGTGGLTYEQYF; V gene: TRBV5-1; J gene: TRBJ2-7; CDR3 length: 16
CDR3 protein: CASSLESVFGDKKNNEQFF; V gene: TRBV13; J gene: TRBJ2-1; CDR3 length: 19
CDR3 protein: CASSLGPQGARYEQYF; V gene: TRBV7-9; J gene: TRBJ2-7; CDR3 length: 16
CDR3 protein: CASSSGGSSGNTIYF; V gene: TRBV18; J gene: TRBJ1-3; CDR3 length: 15
CDR3 protein: CASSALAGGITDTQYF; V gene: TRBV7-8; J gene: TRBJ2-3; CDR3 length: 16
CDR3 protein: CASSISGTGYGYTF; V gene: TRBV19; J gene: TRBJ1-2; CDR3 length: 14
CDR3 protein: CASSLGLGSYEQYF; V gene: TRBV5-6; J gene: TRBJ2-7; CDR3 length: 14
CDR3 protein: CASSNKKQVARETQYF; V gene: TRBV21-1; J gene: TRBJ2-5; CDR3 length: 16
CDR3 protein: CATSRSGSGGSNYGYTF; V gene: TRBV15; J gene: TRBJ1-2; CDR3 length: 17
CDR3 protein: CASSLGRGNNEQFF; V gene: TRBV7-2; J gene: TRBJ2-1; CDR3 length: 14